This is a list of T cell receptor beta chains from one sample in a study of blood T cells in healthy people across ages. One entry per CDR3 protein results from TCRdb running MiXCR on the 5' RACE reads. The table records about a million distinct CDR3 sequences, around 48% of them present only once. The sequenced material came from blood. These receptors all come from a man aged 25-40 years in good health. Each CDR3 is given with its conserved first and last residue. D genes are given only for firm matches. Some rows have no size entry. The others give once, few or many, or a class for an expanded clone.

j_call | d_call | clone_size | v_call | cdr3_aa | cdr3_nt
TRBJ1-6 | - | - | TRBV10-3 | CAISEQSNSPLHF | TGTGCCATCAGTGAACAGTCGAATTCACCCCTCCACTTT
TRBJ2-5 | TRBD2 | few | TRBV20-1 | CSAHMAGGQETQYF | TGCAGTGCCCATATGGCGGGGGGTCAAGAGACCCAGTACTTC
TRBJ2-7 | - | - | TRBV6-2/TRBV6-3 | CASGGQVSYEQYF | TGTGCCAGCGGTGGACAAGTCTCCTACGAGCAGTACTTC
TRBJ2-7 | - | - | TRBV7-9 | CASSQYRDSTHEQYF | TGTGCCAGCAGCCAATACAGGGATAGCACACACGAGCAGTACTTC
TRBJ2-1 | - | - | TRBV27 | CASSLLGESSYNEQFF | TGTGCCAGCAGTTTATTAGGGGAGAGCTCCTACAATGAGCAGTTCTTC
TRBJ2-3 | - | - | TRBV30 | CAWRTDSTDTQYF | TGTGCCTGGAGAACGGATAGCACAGATACGCAGTATTTT
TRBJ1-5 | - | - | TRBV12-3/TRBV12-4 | CASSLTQGSGNQPQHF | TGTGCCAGCAGTTTGACACAGGGTTCGGGCAATCAGCCCCAGCATTTT
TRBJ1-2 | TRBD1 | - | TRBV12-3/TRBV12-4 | CASSLYETGRGGYTF | TGTGCCAGCAGTTTATATGAGACAGGGCGGGGGGGCTACACCTTC
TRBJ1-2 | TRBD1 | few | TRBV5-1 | CASSPEGQTNYGYTF | TGCGCCAGCAGCCCGGAGGGACAGACTAACTATGGCTACACCTTC
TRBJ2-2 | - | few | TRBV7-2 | CASSLASQNTGELFF | TGTGCCAGCAGCTTAGCGAGTCAGAACACCGGGGAGCTGTTTTTT
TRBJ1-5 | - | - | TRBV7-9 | CASSRGRVGNQPQHF | TGTGCCAGCAGCCGAGGCAGGGTAGGCAATCAGCCCCAGCATTTT
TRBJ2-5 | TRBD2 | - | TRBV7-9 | CASSLSISGEAQYF | TGTGCCAGCAGCTTATCGATAAGCGGGGAGGCCCAGTACTTC
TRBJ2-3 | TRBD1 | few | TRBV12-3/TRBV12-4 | CASSPRTGRDTQYF | TGTGCCAGCAGTCCACGGACAGGGAGGGATACGCAGTATTTT
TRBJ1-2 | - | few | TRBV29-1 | CSVEAGLDFYGYTF | TGCAGCGTTGAAGCGGGGCTAGACTTCTATGGCTACACCTTC
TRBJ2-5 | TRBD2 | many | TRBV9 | CASSHHRAGEDEETQYF | TGTGCCAGCAGCCATCATAGAGCGGGGGAGGATGAAGAGACCCAGTACTTC
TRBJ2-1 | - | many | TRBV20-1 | CSATPLIGVPDEQFF | TGCAGTGCTACCCCACTTATCGGGGTACCGGATGAGCAGTTCTTC
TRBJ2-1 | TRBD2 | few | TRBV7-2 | CASSPGLARGNEQFF | TGTGCCAGCAGCCCCGGACTAGCGCGGGGCAATGAGCAGTTCTTC
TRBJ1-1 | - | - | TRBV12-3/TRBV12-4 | CASSPYRTEAFF | TGTGCCAGCAGCCCGTATCGGACTGAAGCTTTCTTT
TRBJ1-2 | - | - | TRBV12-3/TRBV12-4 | CASTPSPREDYGYTF | TGTGCCAGCACCCCCTCTCCCCGGGAGGACTATGGCTACACCTTC
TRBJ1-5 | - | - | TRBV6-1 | CASSEVLESQHF | TGTGCCAGCAGTGAAGTATTGGAATCCCAGCATTTT
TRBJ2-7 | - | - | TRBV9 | CASSPQIRQTLIDEQYF | TGTGCCAGCAGCCCCCAAATCCGACAGACCCTGATCGACGAGCAGTACTTC
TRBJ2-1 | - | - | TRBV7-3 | CASLEQFF | TGTGCCAGCCTTGAGCAGTTCTTC
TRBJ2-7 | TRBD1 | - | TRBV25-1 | CASSEGGGQETCEQYF | TGTGCCAGCAGTGAAGGCGGTGGACAGGAGACCTGCGAGCAGTACTTC
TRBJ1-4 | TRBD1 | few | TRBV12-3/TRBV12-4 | CASGGTGRNEKLFF | TGTGCCAGCGGGGGGACAGGGCGTAATGAAAAACTGTTTTTT
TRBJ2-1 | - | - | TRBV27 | CVSSVSPGNEQFF | TGTGTCAGCAGTGTATCGCCAGGTAATGAGCAGTTCTTC
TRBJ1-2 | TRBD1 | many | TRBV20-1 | CSARDRANYGYTF | TGCAGTGCTAGGGACAGGGCTAACTATGGCTACACCTTC
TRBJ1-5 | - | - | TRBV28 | CASSLGVEGQPQHF | TGTGCCAGCAGTTTAGGGGTTGAGGGTCAGCCCCAGCATTTT
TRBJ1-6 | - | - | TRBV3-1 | CASSRGRRENSPLHF | TGTGCCAGCAGCCGGGGCCGACGGGAGAATTCACCCCTCCACTTT
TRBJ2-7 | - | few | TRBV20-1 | CSASLGGGGVHEQYF | TGCAGTGCTTCCCTTGGAGGGGGGGGCGTTCACGAGCAGTACTTC
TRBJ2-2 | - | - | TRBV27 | CASSVEEFGELFF | TGTGCCAGCAGTGTCGAGGAGTTCGGGGAGCTGTTTTTT
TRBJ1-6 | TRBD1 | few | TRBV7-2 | CASSLARGGAYNSPLHF | TGTGCCAGCAGCTTAGCGCGAGGGGGCGCCTATAATTCACCCCTCCACTTT
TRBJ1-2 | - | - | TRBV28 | CASSLTTGLYGYTF | TGTGCCAGCAGTTTAACTACAGGCCTCTATGGCTACACCTTC
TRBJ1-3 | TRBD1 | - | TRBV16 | CASSGSDRGSVVNGNTIYF | TGTGCCAGCAGCGGCTCGGACAGGGGCAGTGTGGTAAATGGAAACACCATATATTTT
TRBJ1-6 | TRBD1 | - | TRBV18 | CASSPWDREVSPLHF | TGTGCCAGCTCACCATGGGACAGGGAAGTCTCACCCCTCCACTTT
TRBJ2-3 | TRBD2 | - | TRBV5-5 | CASSLVLADFTDTQYF | TGTGCCAGCAGCTTGGTCCTAGCGGACTTCACAGATACGCAGTATTTT
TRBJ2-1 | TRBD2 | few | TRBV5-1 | CASRRESGGYNEQFF | TGCGCCAGCAGGCGGGAGAGCGGGGGGTACAATGAGCAGTTCTTC
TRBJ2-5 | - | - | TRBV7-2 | CASSLSQGVATQYF | TGTGCCAGCAGCTTATCGCAGGGAGTGGCGACCCAGTACTTC
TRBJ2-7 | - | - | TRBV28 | CASSLFSAGAYEQYF | TGTGCCAGCAGTTTATTCTCGGCAGGGGCCTACGAGCAGTACTTC
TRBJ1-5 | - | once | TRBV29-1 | CSVAIGGAGQPQHF | TGCAGCGTTGCAATAGGGGGGGCTGGTCAGCCCCAGCATTTT
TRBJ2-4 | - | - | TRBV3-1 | CASSPETTQAKNIQYF | TGTGCCAGCAGCCCCGAAACAACCCAGGCCAAAAACATTCAGTACTTC
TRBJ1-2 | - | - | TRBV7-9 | CATYSIGYTF | TGTGCCACATACTCGATAGGCTACACCTTC
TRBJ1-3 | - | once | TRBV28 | CASSLRAGSPINTIYF | TGTGCCAGTTCACTAAGGGCAGGGTCGCCTATAAACACCATATATTTT
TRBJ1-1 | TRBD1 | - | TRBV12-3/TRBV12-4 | CASIIDRGPEAFF | TGTGCCAGCATTATCGACAGGGGCCCTGAAGCTTTCTTT
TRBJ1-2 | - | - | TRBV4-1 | CASSQGDTFSYGYTF | TGCGCCAGCAGCCAAGGGGACACGTTCTCCTATGGCTACACCTTC
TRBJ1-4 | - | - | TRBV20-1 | CSAKAPRADEKLFF | TGCAGTGCTAAGGCCCCCCGGGCCGATGAAAAACTGTTTTTT
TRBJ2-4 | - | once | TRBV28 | CASSLRGQGKNIQYF | TGTGCCAGCAGTTTAAGGGGTCAGGGCAAAAACATTCAGTACTTC
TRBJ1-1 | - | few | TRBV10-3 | CAITPSVGVNTEAFF | TGTGCCATCACCCCCTCGGTTGGGGTGAACACTGAAGCTTTCTTT
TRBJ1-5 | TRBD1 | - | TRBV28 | CASIGGDRRNQPQHF | TGTGCCAGCATTGGGGGGGACAGAAGGAATCAGCCCCAGCATTTT
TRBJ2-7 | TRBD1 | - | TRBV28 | CASVLVDRGTYEQYF | TGTGCCAGCGTTTTGGTGGACAGGGGCACGTACGAGCAGTACTTC
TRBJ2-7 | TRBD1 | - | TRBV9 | CASSAYRGPSYNEQYF | TGTGCCAGCAGCGCGTACAGGGGGCCCTCCTACAATGAGCAGTACTTC
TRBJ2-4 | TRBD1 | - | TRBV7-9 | CASSSRQGAKNIQYF | TGTGCCAGCAGTAGTCGACAGGGCGCCAAAAACATTCAGTACTTC
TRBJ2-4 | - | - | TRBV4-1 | CASSQLGAAKNIQYF | TGCGCCAGCAGCCAACTAGGGGCAGCCAAAAACATTCAGTACTTC
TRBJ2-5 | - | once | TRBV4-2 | CASSQAGARHETQYF | TGTGCCAGCAGCCAAGCCGGGGCTAGACATGAGACCCAGTACTTC